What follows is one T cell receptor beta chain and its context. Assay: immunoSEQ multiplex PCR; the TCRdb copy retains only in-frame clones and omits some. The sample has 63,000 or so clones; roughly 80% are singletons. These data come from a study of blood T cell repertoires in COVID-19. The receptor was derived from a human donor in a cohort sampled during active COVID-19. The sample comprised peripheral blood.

The CDR3 region has the DNA TGTGCCAGCAGCTTAATTTGGACTAGCGGGTACGAGCAGTACTTC. Translating gives CASSLIWTSGYEQYF. The rearrangement links TRBV11-3 to TRBJ2-7; 11 nucleotides line up with TRBD2. The CDR3 runs to 15 residues. The germline CDR1 and CDR2 sequences are SGHNT and YENEEA. The ends lost 2 bases at V and 4 bases at J; junction bases unmatched: 4.